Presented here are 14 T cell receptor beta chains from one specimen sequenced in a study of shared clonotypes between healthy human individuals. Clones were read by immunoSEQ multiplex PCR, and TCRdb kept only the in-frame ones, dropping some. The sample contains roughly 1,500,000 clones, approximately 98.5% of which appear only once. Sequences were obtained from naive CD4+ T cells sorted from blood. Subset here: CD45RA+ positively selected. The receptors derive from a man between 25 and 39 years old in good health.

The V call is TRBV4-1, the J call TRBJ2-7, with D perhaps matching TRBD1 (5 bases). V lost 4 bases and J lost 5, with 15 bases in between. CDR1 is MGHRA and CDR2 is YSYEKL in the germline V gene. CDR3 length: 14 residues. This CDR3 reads CASSLSGLEHEQYF. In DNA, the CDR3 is TGCGCCAGCAGCCTGTCAGGGCTAGAGCACGAGCAGTACTTC.

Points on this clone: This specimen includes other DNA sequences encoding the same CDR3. In DNA form, the CDR3 reads TGTGCCAGCAGTTTATTGGGTGCCTACGAGCAGTACTTC. It encodes CASSLLGAYEQYF. The chain combines TRBV28 with TRBJ2-7, with D unclear. The germline V gene has CDR1 MDHEN and CDR2 SYDVKM. This CDR3 spans 13 amino acids. V was cut by 1 base and J by 2 bases, with 6 bases left in between.

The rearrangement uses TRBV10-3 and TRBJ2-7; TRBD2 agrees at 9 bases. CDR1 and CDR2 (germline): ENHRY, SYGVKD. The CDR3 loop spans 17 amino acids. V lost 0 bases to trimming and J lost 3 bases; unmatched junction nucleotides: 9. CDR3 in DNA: TGTGCCATCAGTGAGTCCCTCTTGACTAGCGGCAACTACGAGCAGTACTTC. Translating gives CAISESLLTSGNYEQYF.

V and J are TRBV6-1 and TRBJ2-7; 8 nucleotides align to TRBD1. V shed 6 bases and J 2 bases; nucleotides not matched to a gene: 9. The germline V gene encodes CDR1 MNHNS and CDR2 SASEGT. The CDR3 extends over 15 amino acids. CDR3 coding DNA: TGTGCCAGCAGCTCCGTAGGACAGGGTCCCTACGAGCAGTACTTC. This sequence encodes CASSSVGQGPYEQYF.

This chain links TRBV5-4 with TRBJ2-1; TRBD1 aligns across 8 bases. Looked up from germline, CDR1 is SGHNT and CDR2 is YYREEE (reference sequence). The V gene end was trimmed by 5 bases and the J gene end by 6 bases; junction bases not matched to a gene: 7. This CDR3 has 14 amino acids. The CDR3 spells CASRPGQDFNEQFF. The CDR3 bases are TGTGCCAGCAGACCGGGACAGGACTTCAATGAGCAGTTCTTC.

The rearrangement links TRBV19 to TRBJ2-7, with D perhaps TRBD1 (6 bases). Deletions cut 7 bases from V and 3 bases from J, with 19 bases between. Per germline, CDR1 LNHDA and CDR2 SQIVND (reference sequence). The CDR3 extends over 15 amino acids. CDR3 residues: CASKMRGHLLYEQYF. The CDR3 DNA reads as TGTGCCAGTAAAATGAGGGGACACCTTCTCTACGAGCAGTACTTC. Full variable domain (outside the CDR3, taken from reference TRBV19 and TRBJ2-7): DGGITQSPKYLFRKEGQNVTLSCEQNLNHDAMYWYRQDPGQGLRLIYYSQIVNDFQKGDIAEGYSVSREKKESFPLTVTSAQKNPTAFYLCASKMRGHLLYEQYFGPGTRLTVT.

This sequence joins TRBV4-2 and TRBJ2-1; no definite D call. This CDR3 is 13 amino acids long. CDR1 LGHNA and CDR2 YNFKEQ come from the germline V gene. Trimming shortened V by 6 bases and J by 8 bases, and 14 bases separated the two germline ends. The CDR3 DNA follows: TGTGCCAGCAGTGCGGCCGCTGGCTATGAGCAGTTCTTC. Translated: CASSAAAGYEQFF.

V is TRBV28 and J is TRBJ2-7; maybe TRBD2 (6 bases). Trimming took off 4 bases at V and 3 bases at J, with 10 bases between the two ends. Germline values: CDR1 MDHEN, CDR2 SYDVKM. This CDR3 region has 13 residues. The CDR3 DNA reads TGTGCCAGCAGTTGGACTAATAACTACGAGCAGTACTTC. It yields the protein CASSWTNNYEQYF.

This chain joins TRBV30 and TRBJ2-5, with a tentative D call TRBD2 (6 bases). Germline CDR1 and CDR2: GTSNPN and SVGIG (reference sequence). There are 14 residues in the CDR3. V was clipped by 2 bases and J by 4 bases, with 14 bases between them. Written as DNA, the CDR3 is TGTGCCTGGAGTCGACATAGCGGAGGAGAGACCCAGTACTTC. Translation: CAWSRHSGGETQYF.

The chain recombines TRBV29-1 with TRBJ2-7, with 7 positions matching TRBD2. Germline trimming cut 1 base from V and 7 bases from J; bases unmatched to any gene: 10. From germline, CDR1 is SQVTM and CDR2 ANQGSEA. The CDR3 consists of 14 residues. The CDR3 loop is CSVEASGIFGEQYF. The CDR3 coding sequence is TGCAGCGTTGAAGCAAGCGGGATCTTCGGGGAGCAGTACTTC.

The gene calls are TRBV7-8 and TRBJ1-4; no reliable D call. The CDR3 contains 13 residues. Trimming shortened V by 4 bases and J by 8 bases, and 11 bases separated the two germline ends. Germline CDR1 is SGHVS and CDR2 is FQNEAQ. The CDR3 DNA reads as TGTGCCAGCAGCTACCTCCAAGGGGAAAAACTGTTTTTT. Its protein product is CASSYLQGEKLFF.

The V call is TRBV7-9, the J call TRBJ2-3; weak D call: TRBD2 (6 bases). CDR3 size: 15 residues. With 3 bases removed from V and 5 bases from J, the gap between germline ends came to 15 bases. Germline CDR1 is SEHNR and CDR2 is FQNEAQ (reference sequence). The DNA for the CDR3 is TGTGCCAGCAGCTTTTTTGTCGGGAGAAGAGATACGCAGTATTTT. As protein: CASSFFVGRRDTQYF.

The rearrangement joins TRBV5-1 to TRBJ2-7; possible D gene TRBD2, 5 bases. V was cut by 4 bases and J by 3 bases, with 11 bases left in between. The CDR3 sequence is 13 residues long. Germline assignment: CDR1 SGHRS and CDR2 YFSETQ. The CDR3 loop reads CASSQRGNYEQYF. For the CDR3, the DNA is TGCGCCAGCAGCCAACGGGGAAACTACGAGCAGTACTTC.

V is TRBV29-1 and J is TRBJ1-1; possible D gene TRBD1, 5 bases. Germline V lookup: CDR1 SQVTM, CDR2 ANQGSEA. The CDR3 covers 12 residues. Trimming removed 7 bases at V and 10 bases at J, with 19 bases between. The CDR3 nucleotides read TGCAGCGCTGTGGGACTCCCCCGCTCAGCTTTCTTT. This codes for CSAVGLPRSAFF.